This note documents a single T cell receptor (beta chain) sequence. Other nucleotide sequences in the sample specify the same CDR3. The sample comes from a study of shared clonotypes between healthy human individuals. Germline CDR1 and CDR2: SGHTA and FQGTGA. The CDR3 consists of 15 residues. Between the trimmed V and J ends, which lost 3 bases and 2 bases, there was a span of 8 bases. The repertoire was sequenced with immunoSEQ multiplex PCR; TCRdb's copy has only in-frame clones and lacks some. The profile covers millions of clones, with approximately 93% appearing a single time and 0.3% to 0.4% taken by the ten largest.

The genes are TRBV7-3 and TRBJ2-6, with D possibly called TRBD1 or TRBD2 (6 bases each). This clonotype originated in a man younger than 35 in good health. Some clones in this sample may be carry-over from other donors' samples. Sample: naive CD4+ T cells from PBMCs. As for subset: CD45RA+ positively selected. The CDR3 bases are TGTGCCAGCAGCTTGGGGGGCGCTGGGGCCAACGTCCTGACTTTC. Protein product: CASSLGGAGANVLTF.